The 27 T cell receptor beta chains in this list originate from one sample, sequenced in a study of cytomegalovirus exposure and HLA in healthy donors. Both 60 Vbeta primers and 13 Jbeta primers went into the PCR. The method was immunoSEQ multiplex PCR; TCRdb's version includes in-frame clones alone and lacks a portion of them. The sample lists over 85,000 clones, just over 65% seen once, with roughly 2.2% in the top ten. Sequences were obtained from PBMCs. Source of these receptors: a young man in good health and CMV-seronegative.

This clone was picked up one time. The chain has TRBV27 and TRBJ2-3; D is unresolved. Trimming removed 4 bases from V and 7 bases from J, with 6 bases in between. Germline CDR1 and CDR2: MNHEY and SMNVEV (reference sequence). The CDR3 runs 11 residues. Written as DNA, the CDR3 is TGTGCCAGCAGTTCACAAAATACGCAGTATTTT. It encodes CASSSQNTQYF.

The V and J genes are TRBV5-1 and TRBJ1-2, with 7 bases aligning to TRBD1. Trimming cost V 3 bases and J 7 bases; bases outside gene matches: 6. The CDR3 has 13 amino acids. Germline V gene sequence: CDR1 SGHRS, CDR2 YFSETQ. The CDR3 loop reads CASSWGTALGYTF. DNA of the CDR3: TGCGCCAGCAGCTGGGGGACAGCGCTTGGCTACACCTTC.

This clone was found a few times. The V and J genes are TRBV6-4 and TRBJ2-3, with 8 bases lining up with TRBD2. This CDR3 has 16 amino acids. Germline V gene lookup returns CDR1 MRHNA and CDR2 SNTAGT. V gave up 0 bases and J gave up 2 bases; unmatched junction bases: 4. The CDR3 region is CASSDSNSGDTDTQYF. CDR3 sequence (DNA): TGTGCCAGCAGTGACTCGAATAGCGGGGACACAGATACGCAGTATTTT.

V usage is TRBV19 and J usage is TRBJ1-5; 7 nucleotides line up with TRBD1. The CDR3 spans 19 residues. The V and J ends lost 0 bases and 0 bases, in that order; junction bases with no gene match: 11. CDR1 LNHDA and CDR2 SQIVND come from the germline V gene (reference sequence). In DNA, the CDR3 is TGTGCCAGTAGTATAGATCGGGGGACAGTACTTTATAGCAATCAGCCCCAGCATTTT. Translating it yields CASSIDRGTVLYSNQPQHF.

A few counts support this clone. J is TRBJ1-1 and V is TRBV2; D is unresolved. The germline CDR1 and CDR2 sequences are SNHLY and FYNNEI. The germline V and J ends were trimmed by 1 base and 4 bases, with 7 bases remaining between them. The CDR3 has 13 residues. CDR3 protein: CASSEVAATEAFF. The CDR3 region has the DNA TGTGCCAGCAGTGAAGTGGCTGCCACTGAAGCTTTCTTT. Based on the CDR3 plus reference TRBV2 and TRBJ1-1, the full variable domain is EPEVTQTPSHQVTQMGQEVILRCVPISNHLYFYWYRQILGQKVEFLVSFYNNEISEKSEIFDDQFSVERPDGSNFTLKIRSTKLEDSAMYFCASSEVAATEAFFGQGTRLTVV.

The gene calls are TRBV5-1 and TRBJ2-6; the D gene is possibly TRBD1 (5 bases). Germline assignment: CDR1 SGHRS and CDR2 YFSETQ. CDR3 length: 17 amino acids. Trimming took 5 bases from V and 0 from J, leaving 15 bases between them. The CDR3 sequence is CASSPRQILSGANVLTF. The DNA of the CDR3 is TGCGCCAGCAGTCCGCGACAGATACTCTCTGGGGCCAACGTCCTGACTTTC.

The chain is built from TRBV19 and TRBJ2-2; 15 bases fit TRBD2. From germline, CDR1 is LNHDA and CDR2 SQIVND (reference sequence). Losses at the gene ends were 1 base for V and 5 bases for J; bases not matched to a gene: 11. The CDR3 runs 20 residues. The CDR3 region is CASSIGWTSGRALGTGELFF. The CDR3 DNA follows: TGTGCCAGTAGTATAGGTTGGACTAGCGGGAGGGCCCTCGGGACCGGGGAGCTGTTTTTT.

This sequence joins TRBV27 and TRBJ2-1, with TRBD1 matching over 8 bases. Trimming at V came to 7 bases and at J to 6 bases, leaving 11 bases not matched to a gene. Germline V gives CDR1 MNHEY, CDR2 SMNVEV (reference sequence). The length of the CDR3 is 15 residues. The CDR3 DNA follows: TGTGCCAGCACCTTCACGACAGGGACAGGCAATGAGCAGTTCTTC. Its protein product is CASTFTTGTGNEQFF.

The chain couples TRBV2 to TRBJ2-7; D uncertain. Germline V lookup: CDR1 SNHLY, CDR2 FYNNEI. This CDR3 is 10 amino acids long. The V end lost 5 bases, the J end lost 5 bases, and 4 bases lay between the germline ends. Here the CDR3 DNA reads TGTGCCAGCAGTCTTGACGAGCAGTACTTC. Translating gives CASSLDEQYF.

The chain recombines TRBV7-3 with TRBJ1-4; D may be TRBD1 (5 bases). CDR1 is SGHTA, CDR2 FQGTGA, per germline. The V end was cut by 2 bases, the J end by 8 bases, with 9 bases between. The CDR3 runs 13 residues. This CDR3 reads CASSLGGREKLFF. CDR3 sequence (DNA): TGTGCCAGCAGCTTAGGGGGGAGGGAAAAACTGTTTTTT. Full variable domain (outside the CDR3, taken from reference TRBV7-3 and TRBJ1-4): GAGVSQTPSNKVTEKGKYVELRCDPISGHTALYWYRQSLGQGPEFLIYFQGTGAADDSGLPNDRFFAVRPEGSVSTLKIQRTERGDSAVYLCASSLGGREKLFFGSGTQLSVL.

This sequence joins TRBV19 and TRBJ2-2; 8 nucleotides align to TRBD1. The length of the CDR3 is 14 residues. Germline V gives CDR1 LNHDA, CDR2 SQIVND (reference sequence). V shed 3 bases and J 7 bases; nucleotides not matched to a gene: 4. CDR3 sequence reads: CASSIQGASGELFF. For the CDR3, the DNA is TGTGCCAGTAGTATTCAGGGGGCGAGCGGGGAGCTGTTTTTT.

The rearrangement uses TRBV9 and TRBJ1-1; no definite D call. Trimming shortened V by 2 bases and J by 1 base, and 9 bases separated the two germline ends. CDR3 size: 14 residues. The germline CDR1 and CDR2 sequences are SGDLS and YYNGEE. Here the CDR3 reads CASSVIPGNTEAFF. CDR3 bases: TGTGCCAGCAGCGTGATTCCGGGGAACACTGAAGCTTTCTTT.

This chain joins TRBV10-3 and TRBJ1-5, with D possibly matching TRBD1 (5 bases). In germline, CDR1 is ENHRY, CDR2 SYGVKD. V dropped 8 bases and J dropped 7 bases, with 15 bases sitting between them. This CDR3 is 13 amino acids long. CDR3 sequence (DNA): TGTGCCATCCAGGGAGGGACCGGGCAGCCCCAGCATTTT. Protein product: CAIQGGTGQPQHF.

The rearrangement uses TRBV7-9 and TRBJ1-4, with D maybe TRBD1 (6 bases). V was trimmed by 6 bases and J by 1 base, leaving 15 bases between them. This CDR3 region has 16 residues. Germline V gene data show CDR1 as SEHNR and CDR2 as FQNEAQ (reference sequence). CDR3: CASRPDSPVTNEKLFF. The CDR3 nucleotides are TGTGCCAGCAGACCGGACAGCCCCGTAACTAATGAAAAACTGTTTTTT.

The chain's CDR3 is CAWSVPAGPSREQYF. The CDR3 DNA reads TGTGCCTGGAGTGTCCCCGCGGGACCCAGCAGGGAGCAGTACTTC. The chain employs TRBV30 and TRBJ2-7; D perhaps matches TRBD2 (6 bases). The CDR3 covers 15 residues. V dropped 0 bases and J dropped 7 bases, with 19 bases sitting between them. The V gene's germline CDR1 is GTSNPN and CDR2 SVGIG (reference sequence).

The chain recombines TRBV9 with TRBJ1-4; D may be TRBD1 (6 bases). CDR1 SGDLS and CDR2 YYNGEE come from the germline V gene. This CDR3 contains 20 residues. With 3 bases removed from V and 0 bases from J, the gap between germline ends came to 24 bases. CDR3 in DNA: TGTGCCAGCAGCGCTAGTAGCCCTGGACAGTTTTTCGCAACTAATGAAAAACTGTTTTTT. It encodes CASSASSPGQFFATNEKLFF.

The J gene is TRBJ2-5, the V gene TRBV30; 7 nucleotides line up with TRBD1. The CDR3 sequence is 18 residues long. V was pared by 2 bases and J by 0 bases, with 15 bases of the junction left unmatched. Germline-derived CDR1 and CDR2 are GTSNPN and SVGIG (reference sequence). The DNA of the CDR3 is TGTGCCTGGAGTCCCCACGGACAGGTCCGCACCTACCAAGAGACCCAGTACTTC. This translates into CAWSPHGQVRTYQETQYF.

The J gene is TRBJ1-1, the V gene TRBV2, with D unresolved. The CDR3 has 12 amino acids. Deletions cut 6 bases from V and 1 base from J, with 6 bases between. Germline V lookup: CDR1 SNHLY, CDR2 FYNNEI. The CDR3 DNA reads TGTGCCAGCAGGCGACAGAACACTGAAGCTTTCTTT. Amino acids: CASRRQNTEAFF.

The chain couples TRBV5-1 to TRBJ1-6; 8 bases line up with TRBD1. The CDR3 runs 14 residues. V lost 1 base and J lost 9; bases outside the gene matches: 3. Germline V gene sequence: CDR1 SGHRS, CDR2 YFSETQ. This CDR3 reads CASSLSGGTSPLHF. As DNA, the CDR3 is TGCGCCAGCAGCTTGTCAGGGGGCACTTCACCCCTCCACTTT.

As for this clone: At one end, the junction sequence differs from germline, possibly due to a read error. The V call is TRBV12-5, the J call TRBJ2-5; TRBD2 matches 9 bases. CDR3 size: 17 residues. Per germline, CDR1 LGHNT and CDR2 FRNRAP. This chain's CDR3 is CACGLYSGGSGGETQYF. In DNA form, the CDR3 reads TGTGCTTGTGGCCTGTATAGCGGGGGCTCCGGGGGGGAGACCCAGTACTTC. Together with reference TRBV12-5 and TRBJ2-5, the CDR3 gives the full variable domain: DARVTQTPRHKVTEMGQEVTMRCQPILGHNTVFWYRQTMMQGLELLAYFRNRAPLDDSGMPKDRFSAEMPDATLATLKIQPSEPRDSAVYFCACGLYSGGSGGETQYFGPGTRLLVL.

This clone has more than one count but fewer than ten. The chain joins TRBV30 to TRBJ2-2; D ambiguous. The V gene lost 2 bases and the J gene lost 6 bases, with 7 bases spanning the gap. From germline, CDR1 is GTSNPN and CDR2 SVGIG (reference sequence). This CDR3 comprises 12 residues. The CDR3 loop is CAWSLVAGELFF. CDR3 nucleotide sequence: TGTGCCTGGAGTCTAGTCGCCGGGGAGCTGTTTTTT.

This rearrangement joins TRBV7-9 to TRBJ2-5; 8 positions agree with TRBD2. In germline, CDR1 is SEHNR, CDR2 FQNEAQ (reference sequence). V shed 5 bases, J shed 5 bases, and the junction held 7 bases outside the gene matches. This CDR3 spans 14 amino acids. CDR3 bases: TGTGCCAGCAGCGAGCCCGGGGGGGTTGAGACCCAGTACTTC. Protein product: CASSEPGGVETQYF.

The chain carries TRBV9 and TRBJ1-1; tentatively, D is TRBD1 (6 bases). Trimming shortened V by 0 bases and J by 5 bases, and 14 bases separated the two germline ends. The length of the CDR3 is 15 residues. CDR1 is SGDLS, CDR2 YYNGEE, per germline. The CDR3 region is CASSVGGGRGTEAFF. The DNA for the CDR3 is TGTGCCAGCAGCGTAGGGGGGGGCAGAGGAACTGAAGCTTTCTTT.

The gene calls are TRBV9 and TRBJ1-3; TRBD1 matches 8 bases. Germline loops: CDR1 SGDLS, CDR2 YYNGEE. The CDR3 loop spans 14 amino acids. V gave up 4 bases and J gave up 8 bases; unmatched junction bases: 8. CDR3 protein: CASSLYGQGHTIYF. The CDR3 DNA reads as TGTGCCAGCAGCCTCTATGGACAGGGTCACACCATATATTTT.

This clone was seen a few times. The V gene is TRBV15, the J gene TRBJ1-5; D is unclear. Trimming left V 4 bases short and J 6 bases short, with 7 bases between. CDR3 length: 12 residues. The germline gives CDR1 LNHNV, CDR2 YYDKDF (reference sequence). The CDR3 DNA sequence: TGTGCCACCAGCAACCGGGTTCAGCCCCAGCATTTT. Translation gives CATSNRVQPQHF.

The table lists this clone with a few counts. V is TRBV19 and J is TRBJ2-7; the D gene is possibly TRBD1 (6 bases). With 0 bases removed from V and 3 bases from J, the gap between germline ends came to 12 bases. Germline loops: CDR1 LNHDA, CDR2 SQIVND (reference sequence). The CDR3 has 15 amino acids. The chain's CDR3 is CASSIETGAFYEQYF. The DNA for the CDR3 is TGTGCCAGTAGTATAGAGACAGGAGCGTTCTACGAGCAGTACTTC.

J is TRBJ1-1 and V is TRBV7-2; the D gene is possibly TRBD1 (6 bases). CDR1 is SGHTA and CDR2 is FQGNSA in the germline V gene. This CDR3 contains 13 residues. V was trimmed by 6 bases and J by 7 bases, leaving 15 bases between them. The CDR3 region has the DNA TGTGCCAGCAGTCAAACAGGGTACAGTGAAGCTTTCTTT. Residues: CASSQTGYSEAFF. The variable domain in full, completed from reference TRBV7-2 and TRBJ1-1, reads GAGVSQSPSNKVTEKGKDVELRCDPISGHTALYWYRQSLGQGLEFLIYFQGNSAPDKSGLPSDRFSAERTGGSVSTLTIQRTQQEDSAVYLCASSQTGYSEAFFGQGTRLTVV.